The entry below gives a single TCR beta chain sequence along with its context. CDR1 is MNHNS, CDR2 SASEGT, per germline. Trimming removed 7 bases from V and 3 bases from J, with 18 bases in between. The length of the CDR3 is 15 residues. Sequencing was performed with immunoSEQ multiplex PCR; in TCRdb, only in-frame clones are kept and a portion is missing. This table has about 560,000 clones, around 81% appearing once. This record belongs to a study of shared clonotypes between healthy human individuals. The chain employs TRBV6-1 and TRBJ1-1; possible D gene TRBD1, 6 bases. The receptor was derived from a woman in her thirties or forties in good health. Some clones in this sample may be carry-over from other donors' samples. The sequencing input was PBMCs. The CDR3 DNA reads TGTGCCAGCACCCAGACCAGGGGAGGTTACACTGAAGCTTTCTTT. Its protein is CASTQTRGGYTEAFF.